This T cell receptor beta chain was captured by sequencing in a study of PD-1 blockade in classical Hodgkin lymphoma. Worth noting for this clone: The antigen is undetermined.

Assay: immunoSEQ multiplex PCR; the TCRdb copy retains only in-frame clones and omits some. The repertoire holds over 70,000 clones, with about 89% as singletons. Each patient's relapse followed autologous stem cell transplantation, and brentuximab vedotin exposure varied. Study outcomes and limitations: The study found complete responders had baseline diversity similar to newly diagnosed patients. Baseline TCR diversity was reportedly lower in newly diagnosed patients than healthy donors. Patients excluded were those beginning nivolumab under 1 year after ASCT.

The source is a human donor with classical Hodgkin lymphoma. The sample consisted of peripheral blood mononuclear cells (PBMCs), taken at baseline.

CDR3 DNA sequence: TGTGCCAGCAGCTTAGGGCTAGCGGGAGGGCCGTCGGCAGATACGCAGTATTTT. Its protein product is CASSLGLAGGPSADTQYF. The chain is built from TRBV11-3 and TRBJ2-3, with 12 positions matching TRBD2. Germline trimming cut 1 base from V and 4 bases from J; bases unmatched to any gene: 9. Looked up from germline, CDR1 is SGHNT and CDR2 is YENEEA. This CDR3 comprises 18 residues.